This is a list of T cell receptor beta chains from one sample in a study of T cells in localized non-small cell lung cancer. The method was immunoSEQ multiplex PCR; TCRdb's version includes in-frame clones alone and lacks a portion of them. The profile shows around 26,000 clones, 90% of them singletons. The material sequenced was peripheral blood, taken before any cancer treatment. The origin of the receptors is a woman between 35 and 75 years old with stage I lung adenocarcinoma. CDR3s leave out the opening cysteine and the closing phenylalanine or tryptophan. A D gene is named only where the DNA matches it firmly. A row's size may be missing; if present it is once, few, many or a size class.

cdr3_aa: ASSLDGADNSPLH
v_call: TRBV5-1
clone_size: .
d_call: .

cdr3_aa: ASSQDPWNRRAF
v_call: TRBV14
clone_size: .
d_call: .

cdr3_aa: ASSRRSTGQETQY
v_call: TRBV11-3
clone_size: .
d_call: TRBD1

cdr3_aa: ASSGDRGGYT
v_call: TRBV7-9
clone_size: .
d_call: TRBD1

cdr3_aa: ASSLREWGSGAYNEQF
v_call: TRBV5-6
clone_size: .
d_call: TRBD2

cdr3_aa: ASSYGRLNTEAF
v_call: TRBV6-5
clone_size: .
d_call: .

cdr3_aa: ASSARWGTEAF
v_call: TRBV7-2
clone_size: .
d_call: .

cdr3_aa: ASSLGVTNEKLF
v_call: TRBV5-5
clone_size: .
d_call: .

cdr3_aa: ATSRRQYEVRY
v_call: TRBV15
clone_size: .
d_call: .

cdr3_aa: ASSLAGTSDYEQY
v_call: TRBV7-2
clone_size: once
d_call: .

cdr3_aa: ASSLGQAPGSPLH
v_call: TRBV28
clone_size: once
d_call: .

cdr3_aa: SVEFTAGGYEQY
v_call: TRBV29-1
clone_size: .
d_call: TRBD1

cdr3_aa: ASTGGTRGDTIY
v_call: TRBV19
clone_size: .
d_call: .

cdr3_aa: ASSLHPTDSYGYT
v_call: TRBV7-6
clone_size: .
d_call: .

cdr3_aa: ASRPSSVPGGEF
v_call: TRBV5-1
clone_size: .
d_call: .

cdr3_aa: ASSQERSGVNTEAF
v_call: TRBV4-3
clone_size: .
d_call: .

cdr3_aa: ASSIVSRRNTEAF
v_call: TRBV19
clone_size: .
d_call: .

cdr3_aa: ASSRTLTTPPLLHDTLNTEAF
v_call: TRBV28
clone_size: few
d_call: .

cdr3_aa: ASSQERTRLTREQF
v_call: TRBV4-2
clone_size: .
d_call: TRBD2

cdr3_aa: ASGRGVTHNTEAF
v_call: TRBV6-1
clone_size: .
d_call: .

cdr3_aa: ASSPDRAGGREQY
v_call: TRBV7-2
clone_size: .
d_call: TRBD2

cdr3_aa: ASRRGDRAEKLF
v_call: TRBV6-5
clone_size: .
d_call: .

cdr3_aa: ASSLPGMETQY
v_call: TRBV19
clone_size: .
d_call: .

cdr3_aa: ASSTEVTNEKLF
v_call: TRBV9
clone_size: .
d_call: .

cdr3_aa: ASSLASASTDTQY
v_call: TRBV7-9
clone_size: once
d_call: .

cdr3_aa: ASSERGGELF
v_call: TRBV2
clone_size: .
d_call: .

cdr3_aa: ASSPTGNLNTEAF
v_call: TRBV18
clone_size: .
d_call: .

cdr3_aa: SVRGRRYNEQF
v_call: TRBV29-1
clone_size: once
d_call: .

cdr3_aa: ASRDRRNTGELF
v_call: TRBV19
clone_size: .
d_call: .

cdr3_aa: ATSRDRGYEQY
v_call: TRBV15
clone_size: .
d_call: TRBD1

cdr3_aa: ASSQVGGSGNTIY
v_call: TRBV7-2
clone_size: .
d_call: .

cdr3_aa: ASRGQRGTVPY
v_call: TRBV2
clone_size: .
d_call: .

cdr3_aa: ASSLDGAVNQPQH
v_call: TRBV7-2
clone_size: .
d_call: .

cdr3_aa: ATGESGGPQETQY
v_call: TRBV15
clone_size: once
d_call: TRBD2

cdr3_aa: ASTPTSTNEKLF
v_call: TRBV2
clone_size: .
d_call: .

cdr3_aa: ASSLAAQGMVYNSPLH
v_call: TRBV5-1
clone_size: .
d_call: TRBD1

cdr3_aa: ASTREGGRKTQY
v_call: TRBV6-5
clone_size: .
d_call: TRBD2

cdr3_aa: ASSPGGPTTEAF
v_call: TRBV28
clone_size: once
d_call: .

cdr3_aa: ASSLAVGGLLVNTEAF
v_call: TRBV7-2
clone_size: .
d_call: .

cdr3_aa: ASSLRGGTGDEQF
v_call: TRBV5-5
clone_size: .
d_call: .

cdr3_aa: ASSLGGAGFNEQF
v_call: TRBV7-9
clone_size: .
d_call: .

cdr3_aa: ASSLGPVGSGNTIY
v_call: TRBV7-2
clone_size: .
d_call: .

cdr3_aa: ATRLDRAADTQY
v_call: TRBV27
clone_size: .
d_call: TRBD1

cdr3_aa: ASSPHPTQETQY
v_call: TRBV18
clone_size: .
d_call: .

cdr3_aa: AWSMMGETQY
v_call: TRBV30
clone_size: once
d_call: .

cdr3_aa: ASSWPGGSDEQY
v_call: TRBV5-1
clone_size: .
d_call: .

cdr3_aa: ASSHLIEKGYT
v_call: TRBV14
clone_size: .
d_call: .

cdr3_aa: ASSWNKNTEAF
v_call: TRBV5-8
clone_size: few
d_call: .

cdr3_aa: AWSVSRGDTEAF
v_call: TRBV30
clone_size: once
d_call: .

cdr3_aa: ASSVAGENEKLF
v_call: TRBV9
clone_size: .
d_call: .

cdr3_aa: ASSPGTEYRTDTQY
v_call: TRBV7-3
clone_size: .
d_call: .

cdr3_aa: ASSADRGVTEAF
v_call: TRBV6-5
clone_size: .
d_call: TRBD1

cdr3_aa: AGKRDGNSYEQY
v_call: TRBV6-5
clone_size: once
d_call: TRBD2

cdr3_aa: ASANSYEQY
v_call: TRBV6-5
clone_size: .
d_call: .

cdr3_aa: ASSAGTGGQGEQF
v_call: TRBV18
clone_size: once
d_call: TRBD1

cdr3_aa: ASSLGGGNTEAF
v_call: TRBV7-9
clone_size: .
d_call: .

cdr3_aa: ASSLSGLSTDTQY
v_call: TRBV5-1
clone_size: .
d_call: TRBD2

cdr3_aa: ASSGGYEKLF
v_call: TRBV2
clone_size: once
d_call: .

cdr3_aa: ASSLDRGGYT
v_call: TRBV2
clone_size: .
d_call: TRBD1

cdr3_aa: AISERGTDTQY
v_call: TRBV10-3
clone_size: .
d_call: .